A single sample gave rise to the 27 T cell receptor beta chains below, sequenced in a study of T cell responses to AZD1222 COVID-19 vaccine. TCRdb's copy holds only in-frame clones and misses some; the assay was immunoSEQ multiplex PCR. There are about 88,000 clones in the sample; about nine tenths occur only once, and roughly 2.5% lies in the top ten. The sample was peripheral blood, taken on day 0 of AZD1222 vaccination. The origin of the receptors is an adult in good health.

V gene TRBV27 combines with J gene TRBJ2-5; possibly TRBD2 for D (5 bases). Looked up from germline, CDR1 is MNHEY and CDR2 is SMNVEV (reference sequence). This CDR3 comprises 15 residues. The V gene lost 7 bases and the J gene lost 3 bases, with 18 bases spanning the gap. The CDR3 coding sequence is TGTGCCAGCAAATTGTCGGGATTGGGAGAAGAGACCCAGTACTTC. Amino acids: CASKLSGLGEETQYF.

The chain has TRBV6-1 and TRBJ2-7; TRBD2 agrees at 8 bases. The CDR3 spans 15 residues. Germline trimming cut 2 bases from V and 3 bases from J; bases unmatched to any gene: 6. Looked up from germline, CDR1 is MNHNS and CDR2 is SASEGT. As DNA, the CDR3 is TGTGCCAGCAGTGAAAGGGGGAGCGGGAGCTACGAGCAGTACTTC. This encodes CASSERGSGSYEQYF.

The V and J genes are TRBV14 and TRBJ2-5; no reliable D call. The germline V gene encodes CDR1 SGHDN and CDR2 FVKESK. Trimming left V 0 bases short and J 1 base short, with 0 bases between. The CDR3 length is 12 residues. The CDR3 DNA follows: TGTGCCAGCAGCCAAGACCAAGAGACCCAGTACTTC. Protein sequence: CASSQDQETQYF.

This sequence joins TRBV7-8 and TRBJ2-7, with 8 bases aligning to TRBD2. The CDR3 is made up of 17 amino acids. V gave up 1 base and J gave up 1 base; unmatched junction bases: 9. CDR1 and CDR2 from the germline V gene are SGHVS and FQNEAQ. CDR3 protein: CASSLGSSSGYSYEQYF. CDR3 in DNA: TGTGCCAGCAGCTTAGGGAGTTCTAGCGGGTATTCCTACGAGCAGTACTTC.

This clone was seen only once. The V and J genes are TRBV6-2 or TRBV6-3 and TRBJ2-1; 8 nucleotides match TRBD2. V was clipped by 4 bases and J by 2 bases; unmatched bases: 7. Germline V lookup: CDR1 MNHEY, CDR2 SVGEGT. This CDR3 is 16 amino acids long. CDR3 sequence reads: CASSSPRGGTYNEQFF. The CDR3, as DNA: TGTGCCAGCAGTTCGCCCCGGGGGGGCACCTACAATGAGCAGTTCTTC.

The V and J genes are TRBV30 and TRBJ2-7; D may be TRBD2 (5 bases). The germline V gene has CDR1 GTSNPN and CDR2 SVGIG (reference sequence). This CDR3 has 13 residues. V was cut by 8 bases and J by 2 bases, with 16 bases left in between. This chain's CDR3 is CAQSRGAAYEQYF. The DNA for the CDR3 is TGTGCCCAATCCCGGGGTGCAGCCTACGAGCAGTACTTC.

This chain uses TRBV27 with TRBJ1-1, with D perhaps TRBD1 (6 bases). Germline V gene lookup returns CDR1 MNHEY and CDR2 SMNVEV (reference sequence). The CDR3 runs 13 residues. The CDR3 DNA reads as TGTGTGGGTAGGGGGTCTGGGAGTACTGAAGCTTTCTTT. Protein sequence: CVGRGSGSTEAFF.

V usage is TRBV27 and J usage is TRBJ1-1, with D unclear. There are 14 residues in the CDR3. From germline, CDR1 is MNHEY and CDR2 SMNVEV (reference sequence). Trimming pared 2 bases from V and 4 bases from J, leaving 11 bases between. CDR3 sequence reads: CASSLKEEATEAFF. The DNA for the CDR3 is TGTGCCAGCAGTTTAAAGGAAGAGGCCACTGAAGCTTTCTTT.

The chain couples TRBV18 to TRBJ1-2; 9 positions agree with TRBD1. Germline-derived CDR1 and CDR2 are KGHSH and LQKENI. After removal of 6 bases from V and 7 bases from J, the junction contained 18 bases not matched to a gene. The CDR3 is 17 amino acids. CDR3 protein: CASSHNNPGQGSSGYTF. The CDR3 nucleotides are TGTGCCAGCTCGCATAACAATCCGGGACAGGGTAGTAGTGGCTACACCTTC. The entire variable domain, with the rest obtained from reference TRBV18 and TRBJ1-2, is as follows: NAGVMQNPRHLVRRRGQEARLRCSPMKGHSHVYWYRQLPEEGLKFMVYLQKENIIDESGMPKERFSAEFPKEGPSILRIQQVVRGDSAAYFCASSHNNPGQGSSGYTFGSGTRLTVV.

The rearrangement joins TRBV18 to TRBJ1-6; no definite D call. Germline V CDR1 and CDR2: KGHSH, LQKENI. This CDR3 region has 13 residues. Trimming took 3 bases from V and 7 from J, leaving 7 bases between them. The CDR3 loop reads CASSPGTNSPLHF. In DNA form, the CDR3 reads TGTGCCAGCTCACCTGGAACAAATTCACCCCTCCACTTT.

The rearrangement links TRBV29-1 to TRBJ2-7; TRBD2 matches 7 bases. CDR1 is SQVTM and CDR2 is ANQGSEA in the germline V gene. The CDR3 sequence is 14 residues long. After removal of 7 bases from V and 2 bases from J, the junction contained 11 bases not matched to a gene. The CDR3 here is CSARTGGQTYEQYF. DNA of the CDR3: TGCAGCGCCCGGACGGGGGGTCAAACCTACGAGCAGTACTTC.

This clone came up once. The chain couples TRBV6-6 to TRBJ2-7, with 7 bases that match TRBD1. CDR3 size: 16 residues. CDR1 and CDR2 (germline): MNHNY, SVGAGI (reference sequence). V dropped 4 bases and J dropped 1; count of bases not matched to a gene: 10. The CDR3 spells CASSSYIPGQSYEQYF. CDR3 bases: TGTGCCAGCAGTTCCTACATCCCGGGACAGTCCTACGAGCAGTACTTC.

V gene TRBV7-8 combines with J gene TRBJ2-7; D perhaps matches TRBD1 (6 bases). This CDR3 spans 14 amino acids. Germline V CDR1 and CDR2: SGHVS, FQNEAQ. V was trimmed by 5 bases and J by 10 bases, leaving 21 bases between them. The CDR3: CASSPSRDTQLQYF. The CDR3 region has the DNA TGTGCCAGCAGCCCTAGTCGGGACACCCAGCTCCAGTACTTC.

The gene calls are TRBV19 and TRBJ1-1, with 7 positions matching TRBD1. The CDR3 totals 15 residues. V lost 7 bases, J lost 4 bases, and 12 bases stayed unmatched. Germline V gene sequence: CDR1 LNHDA, CDR2 SQIVND (reference sequence). CDR3 sequence (DNA): TGTGCCAGTATTTTGGGTCAGGGGGTAGGCACTGAAGCTTTCTTT. Amino acid sequence: CASILGQGVGTEAFF.

The V and J genes are TRBV19 and TRBJ1-6; D gene ambiguous. V was cut by 3 bases and J by 9 bases, with 15 bases left in between. The germline gives CDR1 LNHDA, CDR2 SQIVND (reference sequence). CDR3 length: 15 amino acids. The CDR3 DNA reads TGTGCCAGTAGTATCACTACCACATCCGCTTCACCCCTCCACTTT. Protein product: CASSITTTSASPLHF.

This chain joins TRBV2 and TRBJ2-7; possibly TRBD2 for D (6 bases). CDR1 SNHLY and CDR2 FYNNEI come from the germline V gene. The CDR3 spans 15 residues. With 7 bases removed from V and 0 bases from J, the gap between germline ends came to 16 bases. CDR3 loop: CASTPRERSSYEQYF. The CDR3 bases are TGTGCCAGCACCCCTCGGGAGAGGAGCTCCTACGAGCAGTACTTC.

The chain couples TRBV12-3 or TRBV12-4 to TRBJ2-7; D is unclear. The CDR3 runs to 13 residues. V lost 5 bases and J lost 1, with 9 bases in between. CDR3 in DNA: TGTGCCAGCAGTGTCCAGACTTCCTACGAGCAGTACTTC. This sequence encodes CASSVQTSYEQYF.

A word on this clone: The sample holds other DNA sequences that translate to the same CDR3. The chain employs TRBV9 and TRBJ2-5; D might be TRBD1 or TRBD2, each matching 5 bases. The CDR3 is made up of 13 amino acids. V gave up 0 bases and J gave up 5 bases, with 8 bases separating them. Per germline, CDR1 SGDLS and CDR2 YYNGEE. This CDR3 is CASSVGREETQYF. The CDR3 coding sequence is TGTGCCAGCAGCGTAGGCAGGGAGGAGACCCAGTACTTC. The variable domain in full, completed from reference TRBV9 and TRBJ2-5, reads DSGVTQTPKHLITATGQRVTLRCSPRSGDLSVYWYQQSLDQGLQFLIQYYNGEERAKGNILERFSAQQFPDLHSELNLSSLELGDSALYFCASSVGREETQYFGPGTRLLVL.

V is TRBV5-6 and J is TRBJ2-7; 16 bases fit TRBD2. CDR1 SGHDT and CDR2 YYEEEE come from the germline V gene. This CDR3 has 18 residues. With V trimmed by 2 bases and J by 3 bases, 8 bases remained unmatched. CDR3 DNA: TGTGCCAGCAGCTTAGTCGGGACTAGCGGGGGGGCCCACTACGAGCAGTACTTC. Protein product: CASSLVGTSGGAHYEQYF.

V is TRBV5-5 and J is TRBJ1-3, with D possibly TRBD1 on 6 matching bases. This CDR3 region has 13 residues. V dropped 5 bases and J dropped 2 bases, with 8 bases sitting between them. Germline lookup yields CDR1 SGHKS and CDR2 YYEKEE (reference sequence). In nucleotides, the CDR3 is TGTGCCAGCAGGTGGACAGCTGGAAACACCATATATTTT. It encodes CASRWTAGNTIYF.

The gene calls are TRBV2 and TRBJ2-2; D gene unclear. Germline V gene sequence: CDR1 SNHLY, CDR2 FYNNEI. Trimming removed 1 base at V and 11 bases at J, with 11 bases between. The CDR3 has 13 amino acids. The CDR3 region is CASSEDNSHELFF. The CDR3 nucleotides read TGTGCCAGCAGTGAAGACAACTCTCACGAGCTGTTTTTT.

The chain recombines TRBV11-3 with TRBJ2-1, with 11 bases identical to TRBD2. Germline V gives CDR1 SGHNT, CDR2 YENEEA. The CDR3 is 14 amino acids. V lost 5 bases and J lost 12; bases outside the gene matches: 9. The CDR3: CASSLSSGGMGQFF. In DNA form, the CDR3 reads TGTGCCAGCAGCCTATCTAGCGGGGGGATGGGGCAGTTCTTC.

V usage is TRBV7-2 and J usage is TRBJ1-5; 7 bases line up with TRBD1. CDR1 and CDR2 from the germline V gene are SGHTA and FQGNSA. The junction had 1 base not matched to a gene; V was cut back by 2 bases and J by 6 bases. The CDR3 length is 13 residues. The CDR3 protein is CASSLQGGQPQHF. CDR3 nucleotide sequence: TGTGCCAGCAGCTTACAGGGGGGTCAGCCCCAGCATTTT.

Judged by abundance, this clone is medium-sized. This sequence joins TRBV5-8 and TRBJ1-1, with a weak D call TRBD1 (5 bases). This CDR3 has 12 residues. The germline V gene encodes CDR1 SGHTS and CDR2 YDEGEE. V gave up 4 bases and J gave up 4 bases, with 8 bases separating them. The chain's CDR3 is CASSLGPTEAFF. DNA for the CDR3: TGTGCCAGCAGCCTGGGACCCACTGAAGCTTTCTTT.

The chain links TRBV4-3 to TRBJ2-3, with a weak D call TRBD2 (6 bases). Germline lookup yields CDR1 LGHNA and CDR2 YSLEER. The CDR3 is 17 residues long. V lost 1 base to trimming and J lost 0 bases, with 14 bases between them. Written as DNA, the CDR3 is TGCGCCAGCAGCCAAGCGGGCGCGGGGTTTAGCACAGATACGCAGTATTTT. It translates to CASSQAGAGFSTDTQYF.

The chain uses TRBV18 and TRBJ1-1; D not resolved. Trimming cost V 7 bases and J 1 base, with 10 bases left between them. The CDR3 is 13 residues long. Germline V gene lookup returns CDR1 KGHSH and CDR2 LQKENI. The CDR3 nucleotides are TGTGCCAGCTGGTTCTCCCCGAACACTGAAGCTTTCTTT. It specifies CASWFSPNTEAFF.

V and J are TRBV3-1 (or the pseudogene TRBV3-2) and TRBJ2-3; D gene unclear. The CDR3 runs to 13 residues. V lost 1 base, J lost 7 bases, and 9 bases lay in between. Germline loops: CDR1 LGHDT, CDR2 YNNKEL (reference sequence). The CDR3 is CASSQAQSNTQYF. As DNA, the CDR3 is TGTGCCAGCAGCCAAGCGCAGTCGAATACGCAGTATTTT.